The clone carrying this T cell receptor (beta chain) came up a few times. The data originate from a study of Ad26.COV2.S vaccination and SARS-CoV-2 variants. The treatment denotes: around 19 received Ad26.COV2.S at low or high dose, single or two shots; about 5 received placebo; per-sample allocation not given. The samples were gathered on day 63 after the first injection of vaccine or placebo. Within Boston, the person who donated was an adult of 18-55 years. Clones were sequenced by immunoSEQ multiplex PCR, and TCRdb holds only the in-frame ones, with some missing. Of 500,000 or so clones listed, about 83% are singletons. Sample: peripheral blood, taken in a trial of Ad26.COV2.S vaccine versus placebo. This clonotype was obtained from a person between 18 and 65 years old who received the Ad26.COV2.S COVID-19 vaccine or a placebo.

DNA for the CDR3: TGTGCCAGTAGTATAGACCCGGGATACTATGGCTACACCTTC. Translation: CASSIDPGYYGYTF. The chain carries TRBV19 and TRBJ1-2; unclear D gene. The CDR3 loop spans 14 amino acids. Between the trimmed V and J ends, which lost 0 bases and 3 bases, there was a span of 8 bases. Germline CDR1 is LNHDA and CDR2 is SQIVND (reference sequence).